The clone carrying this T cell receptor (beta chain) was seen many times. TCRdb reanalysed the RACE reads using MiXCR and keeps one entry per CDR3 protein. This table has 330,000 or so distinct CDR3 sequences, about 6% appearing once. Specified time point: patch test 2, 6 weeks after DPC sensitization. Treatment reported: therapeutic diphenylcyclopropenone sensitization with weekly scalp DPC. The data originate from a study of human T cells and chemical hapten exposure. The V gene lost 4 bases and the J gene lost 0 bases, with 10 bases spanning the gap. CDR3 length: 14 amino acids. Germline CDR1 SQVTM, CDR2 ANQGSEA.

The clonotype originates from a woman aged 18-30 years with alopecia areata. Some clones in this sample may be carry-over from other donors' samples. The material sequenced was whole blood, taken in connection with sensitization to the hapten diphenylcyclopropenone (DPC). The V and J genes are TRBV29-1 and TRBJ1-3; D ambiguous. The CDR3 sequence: CSVATVTSGNTIYF. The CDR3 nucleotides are TGCAGCGTTGCTACAGTCACCTCTGGAAACACCATATATTTT.